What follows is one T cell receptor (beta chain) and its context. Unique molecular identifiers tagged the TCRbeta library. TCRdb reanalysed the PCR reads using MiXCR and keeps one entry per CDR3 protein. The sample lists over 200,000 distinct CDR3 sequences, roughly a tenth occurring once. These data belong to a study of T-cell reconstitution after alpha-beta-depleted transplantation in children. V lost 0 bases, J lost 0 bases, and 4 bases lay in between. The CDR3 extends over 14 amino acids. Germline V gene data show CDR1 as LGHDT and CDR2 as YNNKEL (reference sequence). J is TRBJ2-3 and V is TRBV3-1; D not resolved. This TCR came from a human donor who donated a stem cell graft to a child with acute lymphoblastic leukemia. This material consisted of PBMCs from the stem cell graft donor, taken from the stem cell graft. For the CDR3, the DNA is TGTGCCAGCAGCCAAGATCACAGCACAGATACGCAGTATTTT. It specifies CASSQDHSTDTQYF.